This TCR beta chain was sequenced during a study of a mutant IDH1 vaccine in newly diagnosed glioma. Looking at the study overall: Vaccines were begun 4-6 weeks after radiotherapy alone, or with temozolomide cycles. Visits V12 and V13 fell at weeks 35 and 47, respectively.

Regarding this clone: The target antigen is unknown.

Germline trimming cut 4 bases from V and 6 bases from J; bases unmatched to any gene: 9. Germline V gene lookup returns CDR1 SGHRS and CDR2 YFSETQ. This CDR3 contains 16 residues. The time point: week 47, end of study. The study gave 300 ug of mutant IDH1 20-mer peptide per vaccine dose, with topical imiquimod. Patients had eight vaccinations, in weeks 1, 3, 5, 7, 11, 15, 19 and 23. TCRdb's table, derived via immunoSEQ multiplex PCR, lists solely in-frame clones and lacks some. This sample has around 100,000 clones, with 89% found just once. V gene TRBV5-1 combines with J gene TRBJ2-1; 11 bases match TRBD2. This TCR was recovered from a woman aged 45-60 years with glioma. The sample in question was PBMCs, obtained from a glioma patient whose treatment included an IDH1 peptide vaccine. DNA of the CDR3: TGCGCCAGCAGCCTTAAACTAGCGGGAGCCTCCAATGAGCAGTTCTTC. Residues: CASSLKLAGASNEQFF.